Following are 2 T cell receptor beta chains from one sample sequenced in a study of early T cells in non-severe SARS-CoV-2 infection. TCRdb used MiXCR to reprocess the 5' RACE reads, holding one entry per CDR3 protein. The sample has some 76,000 distinct CDR3 sequences; roughly 13% are singletons. Sequenced: whole blood. The receptors originated from an adult who was a healthcare worker with PCR-confirmed SARS-CoV-2 infection or an uninfected control (not recorded which).

The rearrangement joins TRBV29-1 to TRBJ1-5, with D hard to call. Per germline, CDR1 SQVTM and CDR2 ANQGSEA. Trimming stripped 4 bases from V and 5 bases from J, with 12 bases between. This CDR3 has 13 residues. CDR3 nucleotide sequence: TGCAGCGTTGCGACCCTAGGTGATCAGCCCCAGCATTTT. Translating gives CSVATLGDQPQHF.

This clonotype was observed a handful of times. The genes are TRBV7-2 and TRBJ2-5, with D unresolved. There are 14 residues in the CDR3. From germline, CDR1 is SGHTA and CDR2 FQGNSA. V lost 5 bases to trimming and J lost 1 base, with 11 bases between them. This CDR3 reads CASSRARSQETQYF. The CDR3 bases are TGTGCCAGCAGCCGAGCCAGGAGCCAAGAGACCCAGTACTTC.